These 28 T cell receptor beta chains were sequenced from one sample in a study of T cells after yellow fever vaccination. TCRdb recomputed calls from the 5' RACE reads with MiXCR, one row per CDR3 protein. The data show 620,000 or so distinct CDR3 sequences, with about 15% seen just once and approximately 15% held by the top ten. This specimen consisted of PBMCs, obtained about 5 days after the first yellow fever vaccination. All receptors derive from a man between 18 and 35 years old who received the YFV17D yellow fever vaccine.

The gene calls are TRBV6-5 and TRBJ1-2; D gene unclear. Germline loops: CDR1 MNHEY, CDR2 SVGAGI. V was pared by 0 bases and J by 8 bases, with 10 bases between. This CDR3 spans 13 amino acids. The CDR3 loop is CASSYSTGLGYTF. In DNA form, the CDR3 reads TGTGCCAGCAGTTACTCGACCGGGTTAGGCTACACCTTC.

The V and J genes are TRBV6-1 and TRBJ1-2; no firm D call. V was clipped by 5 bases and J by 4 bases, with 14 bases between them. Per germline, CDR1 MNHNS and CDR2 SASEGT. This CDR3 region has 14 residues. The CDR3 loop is CASSPGPLSYGYTF. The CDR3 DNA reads TGTGCCAGCAGTCCGGGTCCTTTGTCCTATGGCTACACCTTC.

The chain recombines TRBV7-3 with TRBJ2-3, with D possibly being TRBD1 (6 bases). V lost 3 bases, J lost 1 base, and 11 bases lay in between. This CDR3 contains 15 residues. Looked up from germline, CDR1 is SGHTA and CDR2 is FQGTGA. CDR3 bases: TGTGCCAGCAGCTTGGGGGCGGATGGCACAGATACGCAGTATTTT. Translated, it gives CASSLGADGTDTQYF.

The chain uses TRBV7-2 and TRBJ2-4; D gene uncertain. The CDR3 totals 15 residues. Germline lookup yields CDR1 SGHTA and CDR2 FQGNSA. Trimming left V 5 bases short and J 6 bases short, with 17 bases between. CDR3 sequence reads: CASSLGLARLNIQYF. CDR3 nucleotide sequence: TGTGCCAGCAGCCTGGGATTAGCCCGATTAAACATTCAGTACTTC. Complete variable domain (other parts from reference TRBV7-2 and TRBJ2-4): GAGVSQSPSNKVTEKGKDVELRCDPISGHTALYWYRQSLGQGLEFLIYFQGNSAPDKSGLPSDRFSAERTGGSVSTLTIQRTQQEDSAVYLCASSLGLARLNIQYFGAGTRLSVL.

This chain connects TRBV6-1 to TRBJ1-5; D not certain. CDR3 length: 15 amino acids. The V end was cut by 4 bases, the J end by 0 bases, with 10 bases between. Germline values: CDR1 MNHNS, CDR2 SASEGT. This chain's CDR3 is CASSGNPYSNQPQHF. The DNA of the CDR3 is TGTGCCAGCAGTGGGAATCCGTATAGCAATCAGCCCCAGCATTTT.

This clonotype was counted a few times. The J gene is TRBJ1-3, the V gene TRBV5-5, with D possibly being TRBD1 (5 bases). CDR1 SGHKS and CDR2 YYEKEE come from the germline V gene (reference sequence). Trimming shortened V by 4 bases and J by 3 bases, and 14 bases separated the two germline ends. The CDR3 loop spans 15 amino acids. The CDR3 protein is CASSGTAGYGNTIYF. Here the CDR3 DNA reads TGTGCCAGCAGCGGAACGGCAGGGTATGGAAACACCATATATTTT.

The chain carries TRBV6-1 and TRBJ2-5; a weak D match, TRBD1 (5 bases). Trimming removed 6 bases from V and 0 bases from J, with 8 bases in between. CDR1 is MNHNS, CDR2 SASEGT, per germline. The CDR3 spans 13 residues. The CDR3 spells CASSRQNQETQYF. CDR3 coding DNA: TGTGCCAGCAGCCGACAGAACCAAGAGACCCAGTACTTC.

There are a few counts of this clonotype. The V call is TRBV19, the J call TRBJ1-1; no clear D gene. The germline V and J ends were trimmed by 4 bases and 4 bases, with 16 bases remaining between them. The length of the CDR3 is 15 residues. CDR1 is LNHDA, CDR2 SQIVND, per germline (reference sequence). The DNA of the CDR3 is TGTGCCAGTAGTACCCGACTGGGCGCCGGCACTGAAGCTTTCTTT. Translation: CASSTRLGAGTEAFF.

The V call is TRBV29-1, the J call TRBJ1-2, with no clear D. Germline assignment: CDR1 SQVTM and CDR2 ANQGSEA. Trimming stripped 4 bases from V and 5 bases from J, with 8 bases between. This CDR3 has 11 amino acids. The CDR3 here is CSVVSSYGYTF. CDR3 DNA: TGCAGCGTTGTTTCTTCATATGGCTACACCTTC.

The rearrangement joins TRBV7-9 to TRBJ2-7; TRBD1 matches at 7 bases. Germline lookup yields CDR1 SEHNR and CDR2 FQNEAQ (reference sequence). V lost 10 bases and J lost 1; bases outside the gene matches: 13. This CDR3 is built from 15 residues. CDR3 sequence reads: CAIRGQRDVSYEQYV. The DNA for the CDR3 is TGTGCCATCAGGGGACAGCGAGACGTTTCCTACGAGCAGTACGTC.

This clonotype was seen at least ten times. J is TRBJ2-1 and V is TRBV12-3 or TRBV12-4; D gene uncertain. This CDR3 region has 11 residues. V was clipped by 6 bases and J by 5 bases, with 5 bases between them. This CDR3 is CASSSDNEQFF. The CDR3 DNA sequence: TGTGCCAGCAGCTCAGACAATGAGCAGTTCTTC.

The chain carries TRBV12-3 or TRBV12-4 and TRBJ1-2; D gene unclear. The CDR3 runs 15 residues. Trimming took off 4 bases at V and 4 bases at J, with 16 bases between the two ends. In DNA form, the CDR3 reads TGTGCCAGCAGTTCGTCTAGGTTGAGGGCCTATGGCTACACCTTC. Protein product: CASSSSRLRAYGYTF.

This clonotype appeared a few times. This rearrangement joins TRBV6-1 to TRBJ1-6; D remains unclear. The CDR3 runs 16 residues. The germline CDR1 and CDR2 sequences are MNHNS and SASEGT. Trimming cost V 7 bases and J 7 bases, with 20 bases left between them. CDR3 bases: TGTGCCAGCAACCCCAGGTCCGTTATAGGGAATTCACCCCTCCACTTT. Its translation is CASNPRSVIGNSPLHF.

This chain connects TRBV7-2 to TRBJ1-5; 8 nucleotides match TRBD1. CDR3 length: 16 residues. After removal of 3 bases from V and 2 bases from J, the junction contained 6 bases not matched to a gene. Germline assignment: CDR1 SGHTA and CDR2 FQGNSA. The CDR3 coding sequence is TGTGCCAGCAGCTTCCAGACAGGGGACGGCAATCAGCCCCAGCATTTT. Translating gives CASSFQTGDGNQPQHF.

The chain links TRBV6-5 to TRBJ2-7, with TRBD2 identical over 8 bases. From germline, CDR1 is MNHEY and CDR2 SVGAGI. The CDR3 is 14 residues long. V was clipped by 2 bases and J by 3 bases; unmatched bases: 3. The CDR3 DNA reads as TGTGCCAGCAGTTACAACCTAGCGGGCTACGAGCAGTACGTC. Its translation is CASSYNLAGYEQYV.

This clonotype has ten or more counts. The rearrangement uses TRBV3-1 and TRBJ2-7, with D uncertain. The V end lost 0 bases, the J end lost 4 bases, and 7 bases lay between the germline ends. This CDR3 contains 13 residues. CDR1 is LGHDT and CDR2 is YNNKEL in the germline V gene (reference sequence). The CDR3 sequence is CASSQESVYEQYF. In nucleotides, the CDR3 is TGTGCCAGCAGCCAAGAAAGCGTTTACGAGCAGTACTTC.

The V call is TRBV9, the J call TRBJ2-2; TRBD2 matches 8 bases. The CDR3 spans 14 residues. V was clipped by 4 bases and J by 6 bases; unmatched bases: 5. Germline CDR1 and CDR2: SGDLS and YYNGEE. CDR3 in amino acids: CASSSRTSSGELFF. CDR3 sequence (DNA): TGTGCCAGCAGCTCCCGGACTAGCTCCGGGGAGCTGTTTTTT. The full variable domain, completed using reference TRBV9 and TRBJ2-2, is DSGVTQTPKHLITATGQRVTLRCSPRSGDLSVYWYQQSLDQGLQFLIQYYNGEERAKGNILERFSAQQFPDLHSELNLSSLELGDSALYFCASSSRTSSGELFFGEGSRLTVL.

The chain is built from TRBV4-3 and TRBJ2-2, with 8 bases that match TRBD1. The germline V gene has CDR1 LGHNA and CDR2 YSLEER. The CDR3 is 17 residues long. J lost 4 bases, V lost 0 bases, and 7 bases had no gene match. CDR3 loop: CASSQESRTGRTGELFF. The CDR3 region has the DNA TGCGCCAGCAGCCAAGAATCCAGGACAGGGCGCACCGGGGAGCTGTTTTTT.

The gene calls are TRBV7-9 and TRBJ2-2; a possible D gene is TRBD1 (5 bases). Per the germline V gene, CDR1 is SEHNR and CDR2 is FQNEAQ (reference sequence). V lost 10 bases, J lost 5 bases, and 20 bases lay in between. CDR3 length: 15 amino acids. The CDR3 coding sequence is TGTGCCACCCGGCCGTGGCAGGGTCGGACCGGGGAGCTGTTTTTT. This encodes CATRPWQGRTGELFF. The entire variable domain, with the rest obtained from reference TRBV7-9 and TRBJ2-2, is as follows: DTGVSQNPRHKITKRGQNVTFRCDPISEHNRLYWYRQTLGQGPEFLTYFQNEAQLEKSRLLSDRFSAERPKGSFSTLEIQRTEQGDSAMYLCATRPWQGRTGELFFGEGSRLTVL.

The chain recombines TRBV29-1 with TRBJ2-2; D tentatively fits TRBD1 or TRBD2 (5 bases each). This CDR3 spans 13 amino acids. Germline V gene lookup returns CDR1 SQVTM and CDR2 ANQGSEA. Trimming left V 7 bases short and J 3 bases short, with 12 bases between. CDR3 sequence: CSAAGTHTGELFF. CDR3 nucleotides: TGCAGCGCGGCAGGGACCCACACCGGGGAGCTGTTTTTT.

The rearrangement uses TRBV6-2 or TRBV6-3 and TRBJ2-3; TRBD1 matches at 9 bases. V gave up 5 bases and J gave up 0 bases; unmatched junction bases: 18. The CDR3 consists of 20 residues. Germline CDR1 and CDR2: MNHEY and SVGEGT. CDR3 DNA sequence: TGTGCCAGCAGTCACCGGGACAGGGACCCCTCCCCCATCAGCACAGATACGCAGTATTTT. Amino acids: CASSHRDRDPSPISTDTQYF.

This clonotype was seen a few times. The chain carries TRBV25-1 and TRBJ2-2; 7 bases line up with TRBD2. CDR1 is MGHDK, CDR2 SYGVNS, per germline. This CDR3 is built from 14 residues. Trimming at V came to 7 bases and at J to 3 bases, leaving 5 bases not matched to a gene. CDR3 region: CASKHRGDTGELFF. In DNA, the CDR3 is TGTGCCAGCAAACACCGGGGGGACACCGGGGAGCTGTTTTTT.

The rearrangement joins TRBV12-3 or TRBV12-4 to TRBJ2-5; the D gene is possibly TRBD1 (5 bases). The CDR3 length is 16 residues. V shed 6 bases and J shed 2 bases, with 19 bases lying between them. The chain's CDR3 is CASRETPGKGQETQYF. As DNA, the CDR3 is TGTGCCAGCAGGGAGACTCCAGGGAAGGGTCAAGAGACCCAGTACTTC.

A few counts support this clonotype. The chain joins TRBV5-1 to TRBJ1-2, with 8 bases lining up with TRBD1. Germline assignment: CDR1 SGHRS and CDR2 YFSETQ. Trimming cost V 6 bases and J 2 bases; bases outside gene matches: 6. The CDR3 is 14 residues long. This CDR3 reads CASKRQGINYGYTF. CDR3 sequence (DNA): TGCGCCAGCAAGAGACAGGGGATAAACTATGGCTACACCTTC.

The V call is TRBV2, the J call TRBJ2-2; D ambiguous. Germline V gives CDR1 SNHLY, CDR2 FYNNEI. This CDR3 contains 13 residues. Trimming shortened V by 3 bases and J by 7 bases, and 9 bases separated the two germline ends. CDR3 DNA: TGTGCCAGCAGTGACCTAATCCGCGGGGAGCTGTTTTTT. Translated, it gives CASSDLIRGELFF.

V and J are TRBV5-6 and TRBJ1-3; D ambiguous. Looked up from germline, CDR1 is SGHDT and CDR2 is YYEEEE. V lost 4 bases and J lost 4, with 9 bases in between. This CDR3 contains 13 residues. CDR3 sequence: CASSDVSGNTIYF. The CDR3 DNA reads TGTGCCAGCAGCGACGTATCCGGAAACACCATATATTTT.

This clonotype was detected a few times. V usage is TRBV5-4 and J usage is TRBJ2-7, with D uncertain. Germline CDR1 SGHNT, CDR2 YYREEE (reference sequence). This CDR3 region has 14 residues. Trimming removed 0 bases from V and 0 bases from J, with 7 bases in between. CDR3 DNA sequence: TGTGCCAGCAGCTTGGACCTAAGCTCCTACGAGCAGTACGTC. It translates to CASSLDLSSYEQYV.

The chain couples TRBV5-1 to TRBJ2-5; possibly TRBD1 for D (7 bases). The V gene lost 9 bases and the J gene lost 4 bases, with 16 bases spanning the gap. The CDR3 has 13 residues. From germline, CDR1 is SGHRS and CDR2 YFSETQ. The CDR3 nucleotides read TGCGCCACATCGGTGGAGGGGGCAGAGACCCAGTACTTC. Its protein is CATSVEGAETQYF.